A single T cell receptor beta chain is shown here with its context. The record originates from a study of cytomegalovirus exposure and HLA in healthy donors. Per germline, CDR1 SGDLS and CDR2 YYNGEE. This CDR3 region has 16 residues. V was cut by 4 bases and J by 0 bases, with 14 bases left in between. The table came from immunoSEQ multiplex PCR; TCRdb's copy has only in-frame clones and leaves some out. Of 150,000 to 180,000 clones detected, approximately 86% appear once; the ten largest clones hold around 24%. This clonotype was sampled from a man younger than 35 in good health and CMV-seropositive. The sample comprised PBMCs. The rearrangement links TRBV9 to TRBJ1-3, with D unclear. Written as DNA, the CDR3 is TGTGCCAGCAGCCCCCGTGAGGGCCTCTCTGGAAACACCATATATTTT. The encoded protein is CASSPREGLSGNTIYF.